Shown below are 15 T cell receptor beta chains from a single sample sequenced in a study of blood T cell repertoires in COVID-19. The table came from immunoSEQ multiplex PCR; TCRdb's copy has only in-frame clones and leaves some out. Of fewer than 400,000 clones listed, 85% were seen once; the top ten hold approximately 3.6%. Sequencing input: peripheral blood. These receptor sequences come from a woman aged 18-29 years with acute or convalescent COVID-19.

J is TRBJ2-7 and V is TRBV28, with unresolved D. The CDR3 runs to 15 residues. V was shortened by 3 bases and J by 7 bases, with 19 bases between the two germline ends. The germline CDR1 and CDR2 sequences are MDHEN and SYDVKM. The DNA for the CDR3 is TGTGCCAGCAGTTTGGTTAGCCGCAAACCGGAGGAGCAGTACTTC. Translated: CASSLVSRKPEEQYF.

The chain uses TRBV6-5 and TRBJ1-5; 7 nucleotides align to TRBD1. CDR1 MNHEY and CDR2 SVGAGI come from the germline V gene. The CDR3 length is 15 residues. Trimming cost V 6 bases and J 1 base; bases outside gene matches: 6. CDR3 sequence: CASSQRQGSNQPQHF. The CDR3 DNA is TGTGCCAGCAGCCAGCGACAGGGAAGCAATCAGCCCCAGCATTTT.

The V gene is TRBV2, the J gene TRBJ1-5; no firm D call. The CDR3 is 14 residues long. The germline CDR1 and CDR2 sequences are SNHLY and FYNNEI. V lost 1 base, J lost 2 bases, and 6 bases lay in between. The CDR3 is CASSEVAGNQPQHF. CDR3 nucleotide sequence: TGTGCCAGCAGTGAAGTGGCAGGCAATCAGCCCCAGCATTTT.

The chain has TRBV7-2 and TRBJ2-7, with a possible D match to TRBD1 (5 bases). V dropped 1 base and J dropped 0 bases, with 7 bases sitting between them. The germline CDR1 and CDR2 sequences are SGHTA and FQGNSA. This CDR3 is 14 amino acids long. CDR3: CASSLEQVSYEQYF. CDR3 bases: TGTGCCAGCAGCTTAGAACAGGTCTCCTACGAGCAGTACTTC.

The chain is built from TRBV19 and TRBJ2-5, with 9 nucleotides matching TRBD2. The CDR3 runs 14 residues. The germline V gene has CDR1 LNHDA and CDR2 SQIVND (reference sequence). The V gene end was trimmed by 9 bases and the J gene end by 5 bases; junction bases not matched to a gene: 10. The CDR3, as DNA: TGTGCCAGCGGGGTAGCGGGAGCACCTGAGACCCAGTACTTC. It encodes CASGVAGAPETQYF.

The rearrangement links TRBV5-1 to TRBJ2-7; possible D gene TRBD1, 6 bases. Germline assignment: CDR1 SGHRS and CDR2 YFSETQ. Trimming removed 8 bases at V and 4 bases at J, with 10 bases between. The CDR3 is 11 residues long. CDR3 residues: CARQGCYEQYF. In nucleotides, the CDR3 is TGCGCCAGACAGGGTTGTTACGAGCAGTACTTC.

This rearrangement joins TRBV6-6 to TRBJ1-5, with TRBD1 matching 7 bases. Germline loops: CDR1 MNHNY, CDR2 SVGAGI (reference sequence). The CDR3 has 14 residues. J gave up 2 bases and V 6 bases, and 4 bases lay outside the gene matches. The CDR3 spells CASRDTGGNQPQHF. The CDR3 coding sequence is TGTGCCAGCAGGGATACAGGGGGCAATCAGCCCCAGCATTTT.

The genes are TRBV19 and TRBJ2-5; a possible D gene is TRBD2 (6 bases). This CDR3 has 14 amino acids. V was trimmed by 7 bases and J by 5 bases, leaving 17 bases between them. The germline V gene encodes CDR1 LNHDA and CDR2 SQIVND (reference sequence). CDR3 DNA sequence: TGTGCCAGTATGGAGGGAACCACTAGGGAGACCCAGTACTTC. The encoded protein is CASMEGTTRETQYF. The whole variable domain, filled in from reference TRBV19 and TRBJ2-5, reads DGGITQSPKYLFRKEGQNVTLSCEQNLNHDAMYWYRQDPGQGLRLIYYSQIVNDFQKGDIAEGYSVSREKKESFPLTVTSAQKNPTAFYLCASMEGTTRETQYFGPGTRLLVL.

This sequence joins TRBV2 and TRBJ1-3, with 9 bases lining up with TRBD1. In germline, CDR1 is SNHLY, CDR2 FYNNEI. The CDR3 extends over 15 amino acids. V shed 7 bases, J shed 9 bases, and the junction held 13 bases outside the gene matches. The CDR3 DNA reads TGTGCCAGCACCACCGGGACAGGGCCTGTGGGCACCATATATTTT. Protein product: CASTTGTGPVGTIYF.

V and J are TRBV2 and TRBJ1-2; D gene unclear. The ends were cut back, 1 base at V and 8 bases at J, with 14 bases in the middle. CDR1 is SNHLY, CDR2 FYNNEI, per germline. This CDR3 region has 14 residues. CDR3 sequence (DNA): TGTGCCAGCAGTGAAGGTCGGGGAGAAGGAGGCTACACCTTC. It encodes CASSEGRGEGGYTF.

The chain is built from TRBV7-2 and TRBJ1-4; TRBD1 might be the D (6 bases). The V end was cut by 5 bases, the J end by 4 bases, with 14 bases between. Germline assignment: CDR1 SGHTA and CDR2 FQGNSA. This CDR3 is built from 15 residues. In DNA, the CDR3 is TGTGCCAGCAGCCCCCGGGGACACCTTAATGAAAAACTGTTTTTT. It is translated as CASSPRGHLNEKLFF.

This chain connects TRBV27 to TRBJ2-4, with D possibly being TRBD2 (5 bases). The germline V and J ends were trimmed by 6 bases and 0 bases, with 12 bases remaining between them. In germline, CDR1 is MNHEY, CDR2 SMNVEV (reference sequence). The CDR3 is made up of 15 amino acids. CDR3 loop: CASSITGSAKNIQYF. CDR3 nucleotides: TGTGCCAGCAGCATAACGGGGTCAGCCAAAAACATTCAGTACTTC.

The gene calls are TRBV5-4 and TRBJ2-7, with 7 bases that match TRBD1. The CDR3 contains 13 residues. Trimming cost V 5 bases and J 1 base; bases outside gene matches: 3. The germline V gene encodes CDR1 SGHNT and CDR2 YYREEE (reference sequence). The CDR3: CASSSTGSYEQYF. Here the CDR3 DNA reads TGTGCCAGCAGTTCGACAGGGTCCTACGAGCAGTACTTC.

The chain recombines TRBV12-3 or TRBV12-4 with TRBJ1-2; D ambiguous. Trimming cost V 4 bases and J 7 bases, with 10 bases left between them. The CDR3 has 12 residues. Written as DNA, the CDR3 is TGTGCCAGCAGTTCCCGCCCGGGTGGCTACACCTTC. Its translation: CASSSRPGGYTF.

This rearrangement joins TRBV6-5 to TRBJ2-3, with D possibly being TRBD1 (6 bases). V lost 7 bases to trimming and J lost 0 bases, with 11 bases between them. In germline, CDR1 is MNHEY, CDR2 SVGAGI. The CDR3 has 14 amino acids. The chain's CDR3 is CASKGGPSTDTQYF. DNA of the CDR3: TGTGCCAGCAAAGGGGGACCGAGCACAGATACGCAGTATTTT.